This note documents a single T cell receptor (beta chain) sequence. The data were obtained in a study of T cell responses to AZD1222 COVID-19 vaccine. The data were produced by immunoSEQ multiplex PCR, yet TCRdb's version contains in-frame clones alone and is incomplete. The table lists 150,000 to 200,000 clones, less than 90% of them singletons. The V gene's germline CDR1 is SGHNT and CDR2 YYREEE (reference sequence). The V and J ends lost 0 bases and 7 bases respectively, with 22 bases between them. This CDR3 comprises 18 residues. The chain has TRBV5-4 and TRBJ1-4; a possible D gene is TRBD1 (6 bases). The source was peripheral blood, collected on day 0 of AZD1222 vaccination. This receptor was obtained from an adult in good health. CDR3 sequence (DNA): TGTGCCAGCAGCTTGGATGGCGGGGGCACAGCCCGGGGTGAAAAACTGTTTTTT. Its translation: CASSLDGGGTARGEKLFF.